This T cell receptor (beta chain) was profiled in a study of blood T cell repertoires in COVID-19. About the research overall: Some COVID-19 samples were acute and others convalescent; all came from the United States, Italy and Spain. The analysed material was cDNA or gDNA that came from T cells, B-cell-depleted T cells, or PBMCs.

This clone appeared a single time. Authors' processing steps: Nucleated cell number was recorded as an estimate derived from reference gene primer amplification. Clones were read by immunoSEQ multiplex PCR, and TCRdb kept only the in-frame ones, dropping some. V and J calls and clone size are as listed in that table; D and trimming were resolved from the DNA. The sample carries 200,000 to 250,000 clones, around 85% recorded once. The sequence was obtained from a woman in her fifties or sixties with acute or convalescent COVID-19. What was sequenced was peripheral blood.

The CDR3 spells CASSLRTGVSNYGYTF. CDR3 coding DNA: TGTGCCAGCAGCTTACGGACAGGGGTTTCTAACTATGGCTACACCTTC. V usage is TRBV11-3 and J usage is TRBJ1-2; TRBD1 aligns across 9 bases. The CDR3 contains 16 residues. V gave up 2 bases and J gave up 0 bases; unmatched junction bases: 4. Germline values: CDR1 SGHNT, CDR2 YENEEA.